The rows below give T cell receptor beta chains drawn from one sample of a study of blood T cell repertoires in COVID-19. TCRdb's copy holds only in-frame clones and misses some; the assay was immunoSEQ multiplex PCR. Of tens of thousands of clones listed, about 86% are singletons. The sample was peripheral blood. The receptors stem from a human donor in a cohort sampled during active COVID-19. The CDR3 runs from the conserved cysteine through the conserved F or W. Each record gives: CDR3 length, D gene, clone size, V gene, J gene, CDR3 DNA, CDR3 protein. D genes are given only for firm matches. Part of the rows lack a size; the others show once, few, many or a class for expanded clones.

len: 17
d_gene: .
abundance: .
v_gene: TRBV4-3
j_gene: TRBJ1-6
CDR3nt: TGCGCCAGCAGCCAAGACGGGGGAGGGGATTATAATTCACCCCTCCACTTT
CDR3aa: CASSQDGGGDYNSPLHF

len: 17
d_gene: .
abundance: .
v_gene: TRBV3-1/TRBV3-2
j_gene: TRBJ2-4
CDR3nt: TGTGCCAGCAGCCAAGAATGGGCCGTGGGTGCCAAAAACATTCAGTACTTC
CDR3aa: CASSQEWAVGAKNIQYF

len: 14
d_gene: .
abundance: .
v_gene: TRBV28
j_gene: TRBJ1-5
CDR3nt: TGTGCCAGCAGTTTTCAGATTAGCAATCAGCCCCAGCATTTT
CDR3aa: CASSFQISNQPQHF

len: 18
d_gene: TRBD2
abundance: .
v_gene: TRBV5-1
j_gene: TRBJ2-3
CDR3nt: TGCGCCAGCAGCCCAGCGGGGGGGCCTGGCACTAGCACAGATACGCAGTATTTT
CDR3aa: CASSPAGGPGTSTDTQYF

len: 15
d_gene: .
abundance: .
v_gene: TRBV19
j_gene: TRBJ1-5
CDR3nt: TGTGCCAGTAGTATCCCAGGGGCACTCAATCAGCCCCAGCATTTT
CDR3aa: CASSIPGALNQPQHF

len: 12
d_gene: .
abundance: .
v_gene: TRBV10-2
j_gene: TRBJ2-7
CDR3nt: TGCGCCAGCAGTATTACTAACTACGAGCAGTACTTC
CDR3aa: CASSITNYEQYF

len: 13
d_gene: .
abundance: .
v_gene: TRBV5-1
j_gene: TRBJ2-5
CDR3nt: TGCGCCAGCAGCTTGCGGAGTTGGGAGACCCAGTACTTC
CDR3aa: CASSLRSWETQYF

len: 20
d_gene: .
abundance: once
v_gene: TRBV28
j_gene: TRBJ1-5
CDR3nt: TGTGCCAGCAGTCCGATAAGGGACACCCGAGGTTCTCTAGGCAATCAGCCCCAGCATTTT
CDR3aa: CASSPIRDTRGSLGNQPQHF

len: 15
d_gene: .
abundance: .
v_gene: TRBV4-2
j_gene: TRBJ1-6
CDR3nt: TGTGCCAGCAGCCAAAGGAGTGGCCCGAATTCACCCCTCCACTTT
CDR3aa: CASSQRSGPNSPLHF

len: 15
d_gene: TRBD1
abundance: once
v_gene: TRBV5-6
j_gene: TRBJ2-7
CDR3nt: TGTGCCAGCAGCTGGACCGGGACAGGGGCCTACGAGCAGTACTTC
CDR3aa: CASSWTGTGAYEQYF

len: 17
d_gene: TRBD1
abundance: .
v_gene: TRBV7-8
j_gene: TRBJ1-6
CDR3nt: TGTGCCAGCAGCATAATAGGACAGGGGGCATCCAGGTCACCCCTCCACTTT
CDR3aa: CASSIIGQGASRSPLHF

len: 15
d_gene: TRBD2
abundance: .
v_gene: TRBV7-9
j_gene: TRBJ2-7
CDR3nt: TGTGCCAGCAGCTTAGAGACTAGCGGGGTCTACGAGCAGTACTTC
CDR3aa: CASSLETSGVYEQYF

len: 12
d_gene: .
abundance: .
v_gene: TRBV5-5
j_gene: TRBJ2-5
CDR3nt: TGTGCCAGCAGCCTCGAGCTTCAGACCCAGTACTTC
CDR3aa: CASSLELQTQYF

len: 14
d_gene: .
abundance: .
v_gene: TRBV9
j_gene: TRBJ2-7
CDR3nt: TGTGCCAGCAGCCCGTCGGACACCGCCTACGAGCAGTACTTC
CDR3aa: CASSPSDTAYEQYF

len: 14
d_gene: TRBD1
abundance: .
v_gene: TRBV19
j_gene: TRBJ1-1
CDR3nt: TGTGCCAGTAGTCAGGACAGGGGGTCGACTGAAGCTTTCTTT
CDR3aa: CASSQDRGSTEAFF

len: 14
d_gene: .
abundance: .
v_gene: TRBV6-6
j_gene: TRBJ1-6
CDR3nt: TGTGCCAGCAGTTACTGGGAGGATAATTCACCCCTCCACTTT
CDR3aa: CASSYWEDNSPLHF

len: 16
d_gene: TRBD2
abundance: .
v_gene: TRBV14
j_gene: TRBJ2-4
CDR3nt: TGTGCCAGCAGCCTCCGGGGGGGCACTGCCAAAAACATTCAGTACTTC
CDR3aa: CASSLRGGTAKNIQYF

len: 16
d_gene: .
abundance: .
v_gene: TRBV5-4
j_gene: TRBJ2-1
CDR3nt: TGTGCCAGCAGCTTGGTCGGGGGTAATTCCTACAATGAGCAGTTCTTC
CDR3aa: CASSLVGGNSYNEQFF

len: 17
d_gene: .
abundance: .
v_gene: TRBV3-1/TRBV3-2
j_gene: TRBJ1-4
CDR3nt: TGTGCCAGCAGCCAACGGCGCGGGGGCTCGGCTAATGAAAAACTGTTTTTT
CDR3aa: CASSQRRGGSANEKLFF

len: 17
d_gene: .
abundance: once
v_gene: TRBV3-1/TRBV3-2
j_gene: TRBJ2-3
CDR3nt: TGTGCCAGCAGCCAAGATCGCTCAGGGAAGAGCACAGATACGCAGTATTTT
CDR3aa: CASSQDRSGKSTDTQYF

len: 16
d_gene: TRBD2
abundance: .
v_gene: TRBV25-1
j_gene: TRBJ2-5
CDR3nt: TGTGCCAGCAGTGAACGTGGGGGAGGGATCTTCCAGACCCAGTACTTC
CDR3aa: CASSERGGGIFQTQYF

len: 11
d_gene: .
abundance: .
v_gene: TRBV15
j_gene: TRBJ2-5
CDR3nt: TGTGCCACCAGTCATCAAGAGACCCAGTACTTC
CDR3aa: CATSHQETQYF

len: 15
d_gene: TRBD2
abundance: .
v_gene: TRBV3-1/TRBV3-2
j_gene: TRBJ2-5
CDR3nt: TGTGCCAGCAGCCCGGGGCTAGCGGGGGGGGAGACCCAGTACTTC
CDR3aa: CASSPGLAGGETQYF

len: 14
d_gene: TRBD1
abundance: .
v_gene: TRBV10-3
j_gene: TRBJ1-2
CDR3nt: TGTGCCATCAGTGGGACAGGACAAGCGTATGGCTACACCTTC
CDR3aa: CAISGTGQAYGYTF

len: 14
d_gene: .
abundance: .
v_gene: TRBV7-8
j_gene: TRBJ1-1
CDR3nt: TGTGCCAGCAGCTTAGCAGGGGCTAGGACTGAAGCTTTCTTT
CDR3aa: CASSLAGARTEAFF

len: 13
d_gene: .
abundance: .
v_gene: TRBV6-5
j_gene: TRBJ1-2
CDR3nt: TGTGCCAGCAGGGGCAAGGATTATGGAGGCTACACCTTC
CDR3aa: CASRGKDYGGYTF

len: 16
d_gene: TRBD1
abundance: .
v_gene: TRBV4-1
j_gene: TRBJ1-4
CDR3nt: TGCGCCAGCAGCCACTGGACAGGGGTTCTACGGGAAAAACTGTTTTTT
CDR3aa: CASSHWTGVLREKLFF